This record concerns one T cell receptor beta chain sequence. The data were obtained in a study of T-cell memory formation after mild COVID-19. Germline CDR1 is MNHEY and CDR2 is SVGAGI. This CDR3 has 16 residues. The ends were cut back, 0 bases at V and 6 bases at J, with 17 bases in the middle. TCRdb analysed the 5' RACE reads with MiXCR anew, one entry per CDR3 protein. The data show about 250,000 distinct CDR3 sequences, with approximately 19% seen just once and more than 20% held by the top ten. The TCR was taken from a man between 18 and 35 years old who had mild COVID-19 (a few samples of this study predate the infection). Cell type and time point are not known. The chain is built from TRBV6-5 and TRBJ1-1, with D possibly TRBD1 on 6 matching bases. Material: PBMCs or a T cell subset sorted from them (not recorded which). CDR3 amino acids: CASSYSVGGRPAEAFF. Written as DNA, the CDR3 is TGTGCCAGCAGTTACTCGGTCGGGGGGCGACCCGCTGAAGCTTTCTTT.